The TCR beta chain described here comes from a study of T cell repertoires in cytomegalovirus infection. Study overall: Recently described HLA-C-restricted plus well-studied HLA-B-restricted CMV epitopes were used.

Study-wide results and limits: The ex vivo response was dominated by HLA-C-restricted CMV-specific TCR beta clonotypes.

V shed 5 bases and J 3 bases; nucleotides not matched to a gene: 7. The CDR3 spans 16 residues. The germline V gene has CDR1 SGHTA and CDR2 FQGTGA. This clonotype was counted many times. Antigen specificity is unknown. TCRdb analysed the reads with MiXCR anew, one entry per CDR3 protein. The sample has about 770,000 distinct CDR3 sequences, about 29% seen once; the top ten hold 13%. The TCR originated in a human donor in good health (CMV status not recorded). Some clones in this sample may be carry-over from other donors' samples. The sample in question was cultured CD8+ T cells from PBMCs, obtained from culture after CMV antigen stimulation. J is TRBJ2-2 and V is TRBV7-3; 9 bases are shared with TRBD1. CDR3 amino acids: CASSPRDRDYTGELFF. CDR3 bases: TGTGCCAGCAGCCCTCGGGACAGGGATTACACCGGGGAGCTGTTTTTT.